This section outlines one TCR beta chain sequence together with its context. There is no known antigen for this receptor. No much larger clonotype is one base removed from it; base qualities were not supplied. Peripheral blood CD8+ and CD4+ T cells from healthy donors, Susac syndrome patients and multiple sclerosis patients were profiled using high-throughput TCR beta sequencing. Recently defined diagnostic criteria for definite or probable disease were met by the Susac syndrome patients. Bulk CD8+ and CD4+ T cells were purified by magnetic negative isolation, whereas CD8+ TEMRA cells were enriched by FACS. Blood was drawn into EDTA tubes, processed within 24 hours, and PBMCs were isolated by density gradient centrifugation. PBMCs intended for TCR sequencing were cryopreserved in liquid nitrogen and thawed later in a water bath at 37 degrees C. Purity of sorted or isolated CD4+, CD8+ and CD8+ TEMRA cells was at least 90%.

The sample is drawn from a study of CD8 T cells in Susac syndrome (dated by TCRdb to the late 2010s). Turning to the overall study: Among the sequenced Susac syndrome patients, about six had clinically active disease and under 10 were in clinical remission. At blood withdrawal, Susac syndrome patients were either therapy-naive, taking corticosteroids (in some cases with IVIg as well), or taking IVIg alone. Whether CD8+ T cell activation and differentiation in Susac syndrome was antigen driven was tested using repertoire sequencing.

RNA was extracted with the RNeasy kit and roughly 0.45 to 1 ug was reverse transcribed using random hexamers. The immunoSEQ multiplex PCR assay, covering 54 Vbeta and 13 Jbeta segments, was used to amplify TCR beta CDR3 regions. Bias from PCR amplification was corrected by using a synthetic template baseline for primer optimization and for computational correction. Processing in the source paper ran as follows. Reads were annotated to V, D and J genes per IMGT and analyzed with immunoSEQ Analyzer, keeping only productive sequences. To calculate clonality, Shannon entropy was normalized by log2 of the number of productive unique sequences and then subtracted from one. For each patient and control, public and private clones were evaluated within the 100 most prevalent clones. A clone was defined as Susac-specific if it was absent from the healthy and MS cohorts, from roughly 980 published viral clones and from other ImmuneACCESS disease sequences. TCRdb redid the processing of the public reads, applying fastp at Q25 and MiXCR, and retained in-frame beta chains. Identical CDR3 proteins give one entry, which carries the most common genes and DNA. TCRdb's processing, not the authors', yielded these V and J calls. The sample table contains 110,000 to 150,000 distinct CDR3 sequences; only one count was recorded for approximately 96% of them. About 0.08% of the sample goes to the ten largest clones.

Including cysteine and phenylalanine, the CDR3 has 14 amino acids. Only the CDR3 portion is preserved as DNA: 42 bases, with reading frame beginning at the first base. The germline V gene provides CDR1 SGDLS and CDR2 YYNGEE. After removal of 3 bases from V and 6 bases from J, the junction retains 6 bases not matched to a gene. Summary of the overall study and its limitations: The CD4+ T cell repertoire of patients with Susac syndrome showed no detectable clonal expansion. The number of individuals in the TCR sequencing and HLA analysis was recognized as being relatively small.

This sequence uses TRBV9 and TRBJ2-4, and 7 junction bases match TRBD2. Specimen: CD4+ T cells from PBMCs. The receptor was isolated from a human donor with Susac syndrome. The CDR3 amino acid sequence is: CASSAGGGINIQYF. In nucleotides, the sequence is TGTGCCAGCAGCGCCGGCGGGGGTATAAACATTCAGTACTTC.